This T cell receptor beta chain was retrieved from a study of shared clonotypes between healthy human individuals. Profiled with immunoSEQ multiplex PCR; TCRdb holds only in-frame clones, not every one. The table shows around 1.9 million clones, with 90% to 95% occurring only once. CD8 cells classed as naive were CD45RO-negative and positively selected for CCR7, excluding terminally differentiated effector memory CD45RA+ cells. The source of this sequence is a young man in good health. Some clones in this sample may be carry-over from other donors' samples. The material sequenced was naive CD8+ T cells from PBMCs.

The CDR3 region has the DNA TGTGCCAGCAACCACGGACCGGGACTCCTCTCCTACGAGCAGTACTTC. It encodes CASNHGPGLLSYEQYF. The rearrangement joins TRBV11-2 to TRBJ2-7, with D maybe TRBD2 (6 bases). Germline V gene data show CDR1 as SGHAT and CDR2 as FQNNGV. CDR3 length: 16 amino acids. Trimming removed 7 bases at V and 0 bases at J, with 19 bases between.